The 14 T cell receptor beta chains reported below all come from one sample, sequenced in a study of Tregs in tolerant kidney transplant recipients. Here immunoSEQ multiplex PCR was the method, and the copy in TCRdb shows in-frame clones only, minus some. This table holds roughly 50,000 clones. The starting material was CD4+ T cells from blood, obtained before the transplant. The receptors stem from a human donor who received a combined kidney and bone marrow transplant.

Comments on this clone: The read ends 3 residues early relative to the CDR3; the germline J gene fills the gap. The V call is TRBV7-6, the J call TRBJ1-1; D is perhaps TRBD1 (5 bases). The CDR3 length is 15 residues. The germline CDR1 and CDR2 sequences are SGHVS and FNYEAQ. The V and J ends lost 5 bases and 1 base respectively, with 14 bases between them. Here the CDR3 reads CASSPLGGSNTEAFF. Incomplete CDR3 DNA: TGTGCCAGCAGCCCCCTCGGGGGGTCGAACACTGAA.

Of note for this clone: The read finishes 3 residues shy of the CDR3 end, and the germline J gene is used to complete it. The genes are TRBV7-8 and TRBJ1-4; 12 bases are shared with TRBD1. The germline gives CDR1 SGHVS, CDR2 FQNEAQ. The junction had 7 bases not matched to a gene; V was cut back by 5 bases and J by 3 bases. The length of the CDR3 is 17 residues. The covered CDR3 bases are TGTGCCAGCAGCGGGACAGGGGGCCTCAAGGCTAATGAAAAA. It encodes CASSGTGGLKANEK. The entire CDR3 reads CASSGTGGLKANEKLFF.

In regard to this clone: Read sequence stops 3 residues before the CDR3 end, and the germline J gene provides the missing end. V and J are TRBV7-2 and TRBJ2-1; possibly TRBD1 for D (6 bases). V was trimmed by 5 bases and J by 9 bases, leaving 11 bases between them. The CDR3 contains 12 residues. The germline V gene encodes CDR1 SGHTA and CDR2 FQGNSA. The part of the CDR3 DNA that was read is TGTGCCAGCAGCCAGGGGCGGATTGAG. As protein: CASSQGRIE. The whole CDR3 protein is CASSQGRIEQFF. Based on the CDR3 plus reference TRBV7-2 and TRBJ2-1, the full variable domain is GAGVSQSPSNKVTEKGKDVELRCDPISGHTALYWYRQSLGQGLEFLIYFQGNSAPDKSGLPSDRFSAERTGGSVSTLTIQRTQQEDSAVYLCASSQGRIEQFFGPGTRLTVL.

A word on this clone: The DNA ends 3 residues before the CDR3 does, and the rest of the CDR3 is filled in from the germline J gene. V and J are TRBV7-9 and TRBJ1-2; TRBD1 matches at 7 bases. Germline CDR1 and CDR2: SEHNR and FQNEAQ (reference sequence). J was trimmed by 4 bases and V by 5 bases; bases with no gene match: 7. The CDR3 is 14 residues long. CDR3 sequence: CASSDRDRSYGYTF. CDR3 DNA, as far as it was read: TGTGCCAGCAGCGACAGGGATCGGAGCTATGGC.

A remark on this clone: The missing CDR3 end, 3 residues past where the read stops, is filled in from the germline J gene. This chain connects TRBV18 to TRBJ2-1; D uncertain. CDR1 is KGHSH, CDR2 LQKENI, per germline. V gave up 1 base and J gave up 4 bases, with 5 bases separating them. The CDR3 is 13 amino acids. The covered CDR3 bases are TGTGCCAGCTCACCACTACTGTACAATGAG. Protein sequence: CASSPLLYNE. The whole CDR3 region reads CASSPLLYNEQFF.

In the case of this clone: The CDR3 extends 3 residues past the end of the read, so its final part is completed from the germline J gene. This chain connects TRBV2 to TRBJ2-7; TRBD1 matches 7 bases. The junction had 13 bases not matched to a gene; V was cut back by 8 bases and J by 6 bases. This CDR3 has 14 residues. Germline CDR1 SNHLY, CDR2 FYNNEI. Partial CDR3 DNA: TGTGCCAGCGGACGGGACAGCAGGGCAGGCGAG. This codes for CASGRDSRAGE. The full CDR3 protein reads CASGRDSRAGEQYF.

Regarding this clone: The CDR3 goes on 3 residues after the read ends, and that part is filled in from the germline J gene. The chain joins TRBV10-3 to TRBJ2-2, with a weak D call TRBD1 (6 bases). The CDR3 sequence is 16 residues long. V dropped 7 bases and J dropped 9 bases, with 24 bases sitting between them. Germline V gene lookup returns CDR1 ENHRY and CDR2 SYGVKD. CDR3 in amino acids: CAIILKVDSKTRELFF. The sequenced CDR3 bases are TGTGCCATCATCCTCAAGGTGGACAGCAAGACCAGGGAG.

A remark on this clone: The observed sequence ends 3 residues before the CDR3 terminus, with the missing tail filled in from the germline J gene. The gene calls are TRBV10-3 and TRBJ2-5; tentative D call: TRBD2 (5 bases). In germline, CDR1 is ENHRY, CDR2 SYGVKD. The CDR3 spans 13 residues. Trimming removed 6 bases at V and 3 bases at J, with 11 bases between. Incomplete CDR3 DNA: TGTGCCATCAGCCCATCCGGGGAAGAGACC. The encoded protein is CAISPSGEET. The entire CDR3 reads CAISPSGEETQYF.

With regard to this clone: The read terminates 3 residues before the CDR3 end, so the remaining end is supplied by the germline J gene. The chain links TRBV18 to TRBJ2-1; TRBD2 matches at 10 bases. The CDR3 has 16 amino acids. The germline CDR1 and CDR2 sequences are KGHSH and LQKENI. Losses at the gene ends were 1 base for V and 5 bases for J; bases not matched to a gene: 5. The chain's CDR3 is CASSPLLSGRDNEQFF. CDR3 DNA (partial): TGTGCCAGCTCACCACTTCTAAGCGGGAGGGACAATGAG.

The sequenced CDR3 bases are TGTGCCAGTAGTATAGGGACAGGACGCAACACAGATACG. As protein: CASSIGTGRNTDT. From start to end, the CDR3 is CASSIGTGRNTDTQYF. The V call is TRBV19, the J call TRBJ2-3, with 7 bases identical to TRBD1. Sequencing ends 3 residues short of the CDR3 end; the germline J gene provides the rest. Germline V CDR1 and CDR2: LNHDA, SQIVND (reference sequence). This CDR3 has 16 amino acids. Losses at the gene ends were 1 base for V and 2 bases for J; bases not matched to a gene: 6.

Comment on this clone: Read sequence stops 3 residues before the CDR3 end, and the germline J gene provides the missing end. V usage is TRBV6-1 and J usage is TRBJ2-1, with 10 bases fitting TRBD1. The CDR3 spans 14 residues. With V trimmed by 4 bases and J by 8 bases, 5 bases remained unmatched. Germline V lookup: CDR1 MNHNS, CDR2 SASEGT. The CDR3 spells CASSGQGAFDEQFF. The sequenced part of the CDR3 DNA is TGTGCCAGCAGTGGACAGGGGGCATTCGATGAG.

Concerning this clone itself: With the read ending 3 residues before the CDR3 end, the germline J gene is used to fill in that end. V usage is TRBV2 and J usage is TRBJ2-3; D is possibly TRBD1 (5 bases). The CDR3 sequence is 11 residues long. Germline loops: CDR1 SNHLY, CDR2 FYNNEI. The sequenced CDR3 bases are TGTGCCAGCAGTGAACAGGGTGCG. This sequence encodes CASSEQGA. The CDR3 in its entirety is CASSEQGAQYF.

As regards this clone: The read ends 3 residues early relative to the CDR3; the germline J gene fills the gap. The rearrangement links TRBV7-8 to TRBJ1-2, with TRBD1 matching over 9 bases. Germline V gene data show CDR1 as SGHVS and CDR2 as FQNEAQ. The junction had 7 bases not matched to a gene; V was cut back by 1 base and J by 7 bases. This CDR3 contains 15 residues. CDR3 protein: CASSLEGQGGLGYTF. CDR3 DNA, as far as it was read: TGTGCCAGCAGCTTAGAGGGACAGGGTGGACTTGGC.

CDR3 bases read: TGCAGTGCTAGAGATTCGTTAAGGGGTAACACCGGGGAG. As protein: CSARDSLRGNTGE. The entire CDR3 reads CSARDSLRGNTGELFF. The V gene is TRBV20-1, the J gene TRBJ2-2; the D gene is possibly TRBD1 (5 bases). The sequenced fragment ends 3 residues before the CDR3 boundary, so the rest is inferred from the germline J gene. Germline V gene sequence: CDR1 DFQATT, CDR2 SNEGSKA (reference sequence). V was clipped by 0 bases and J by 2 bases, with 13 bases between them. This CDR3 has 16 amino acids.